This TCR beta chain was captured by sequencing in a study of CD8+ T cells in alopecia areata. The wider study: Treated patients took oral tofacitinib at 5 to 10 mg twice daily.

Between the trimmed V and J ends, which lost 4 bases and 2 bases, there was a span of 0 bases. Germline assignment: CDR1 WNHNN and CDR2 SYGVQD (reference sequence). The CDR3 totals 11 residues. The treatment here: oral pan-JAK inhibitor, 5-10 mg twice daily. cDNA serving as the sequencing template came from extracted, reverse transcribed RNA. Profiling relied on immunoSEQ multiplex PCR, and the TCRdb table lists in-frame clones only, not all of them. The sample records tens of thousands of clones, around 70% being singletons. On this clone: Its antigen is as yet unknown.

Findings and limits, study-wide: In scalp and blood during tofacitinib, many expanded lesional clones persisted.

The TCR comes from a human donor with alopecia areata. The chain uses TRBV10-1 and TRBJ2-1, with D uncertain. The sequencing here drew on CD8+ T cells sorted from blood, taken between weeks 44 and 45, from a patient treated with tofacitinib. The CDR3 loop is CASSAYNEQFF. DNA for the CDR3: TGCGCCAGCAGTGCCTACAATGAGCAGTTCTTC.